These 25 T cell receptor beta chains were all obtained from the same sample, sequenced in a study of CD8 T cells in ankylosing spondylitis. TCRdb re-called the 5' RACE reads through MiXCR, storing one row per CDR3 protein. The table shows 250,000 or so distinct CDR3 sequences, with roughly a quarter occurring only once. Sequencing used blood, either unsorted or a sorted T cell fraction (not recorded which). Source of these receptors: a male donor with ankylosing spondylitis or in good health (not recorded which).

This chain joins TRBV29-1 and TRBJ1-1; D is undetermined. V was clipped by 8 bases and J by 0 bases, with 13 bases between them. Germline CDR1 and CDR2: SQVTM and ANQGSEA. The CDR3 has 13 amino acids. For the CDR3, the DNA is TGCAGCCTACGTACGGGGTTGAACACTGAAGCTTTCTTT. It specifies CSLRTGLNTEAFF. The full variable domain, rest sourced from reference TRBV29-1 and TRBJ1-1, is SAVISQKPSRDICQRGTSLTIQCQVDSQVTMMFWYRQQPGQSLTLIATANQGSEATYESGFVIDKFPISRPNLTFSTLTVSNMSPEDSSIYLCSLRTGLNTEAFFGQGTRLTVV.

At least ten counts were recorded for this clonotype. The CDR3 spells CSARLTGVSPLHF. For the CDR3, the DNA is TGCAGTGCTAGACTTACAGGGGTTTCACCCCTCCACTTT. The gene calls are TRBV20-1 and TRBJ1-6, with 7 bases matching TRBD1. The CDR3 extends over 13 amino acids. V dropped 2 bases and J dropped 9; count of bases not matched to a gene: 4. In germline, CDR1 is DFQATT, CDR2 SNEGSKA (reference sequence).

This clonotype was observed a handful of times. The CDR3 sequence: CASRQPGSYEQYF. In nucleotides, the CDR3 is TGTGCCAGCAGACAACCGGGGAGCTACGAGCAGTACTTC. V usage is TRBV12-3 or TRBV12-4 and J usage is TRBJ2-7, with a possible D match to TRBD2 (5 bases). Trimming removed 6 bases at V and 3 bases at J, with 12 bases between. CDR3 length: 13 amino acids.

The chain is built from TRBV21-1 and TRBJ2-7; the D call TRBD1 from the table was never checked on the DNA. TRBV21-1 represents a pseudogene. The CDR3 runs 15 residues. The CDR3 spells CASSGRDRGIYEQYF. The CDR3 region has the DNA TGTGCCAGCAGCGGCCGGGACAGGGGAATTTACGAGCAGTACTTC.

This clonotype was counted ten times or more. The gene calls are TRBV12-3 or TRBV12-4 and TRBJ2-1, with TRBD1 identical over 7 bases. Trimming at V came to 1 base and at J to 14 bases, leaving 14 bases not matched to a gene. The CDR3 totals 15 residues. CDR3 protein: CASSLVGRNRGIKFF. The CDR3 bases are TGTGCCAGCAGTTTAGTTGGTAGAAACAGGGGTATTAAGTTCTTC.

This chain links TRBV7-2 with TRBJ2-7; D may be TRBD2 (6 bases). CDR1 SGHTA and CDR2 FQGNSA come from the germline V gene. Trimming shortened V by 4 bases and J by 2 bases, and 12 bases separated the two germline ends. The CDR3 consists of 14 residues. CDR3 residues: CASSWGRTTYEQYF. The CDR3 bases are TGTGCCAGCAGCTGGGGACGGACTACCTACGAGCAGTACTTC.

In this sample, this clonotype turned up a few times. This chain joins TRBV2 and TRBJ2-7; D gene ambiguous. Germline CDR1 is SNHLY and CDR2 is FYNNEI. V was pared by 2 bases and J by 2 bases, with 13 bases between. The CDR3 spans 15 residues. For the CDR3, the DNA is TGTGCCAGCAGTGAAAACATAGGGTTACCCTACGAGCAGTACTTC. This codes for CASSENIGLPYEQYF.

In this sample, this clonotype turned up many times. This chain uses TRBV11-2 with TRBJ2-3; D ambiguous. The CDR3 has 14 amino acids. Trimming removed 2 bases from V and 4 bases from J, with 10 bases in between. Germline loops: CDR1 SGHAT, CDR2 FQNNGV. For the CDR3, the DNA is TGTGCCAGCAGCTTAAGGCCTAGTCCAGATACGCAGTATTTT. Encoded protein: CASSLRPSPDTQYF.

This chain joins TRBV20-1 and TRBJ2-5; D possibly corresponds to TRBD2 (6 bases). This CDR3 has 15 residues. CDR1 and CDR2 from the germline V gene are DFQATT and SNEGSKA (reference sequence). Trimming stripped 5 bases from V and 2 bases from J, with 18 bases between. In DNA, the CDR3 is TGCAGTGCTGCCTTCGCGGGGCAGCTACAAGAGACCCAGTACTTC. Translated, it gives CSAAFAGQLQETQYF.

This clonotype was seen repeatedly, ten times or more. V and J are TRBV10-1 and TRBJ2-1; D is ambiguous. Trimming cost V 6 bases and J 9 bases, with 12 bases left between them. The CDR3 spans 12 residues. CDR1 and CDR2 (germline): WNHNN, SYGVQD (reference sequence). This chain's CDR3 is CASSLRMGEQFF. CDR3 in DNA: TGCGCCAGCAGCCTGAGAATGGGTGAGCAGTTCTTC.

This clonotype was counted many times. The chain carries TRBV12-3 or TRBV12-4 and TRBJ2-1; TRBD1 matches at 8 bases. This CDR3 is built from 14 residues. V shed 7 bases, J shed 4 bases, and the junction held 6 bases outside the gene matches. The CDR3 sequence is CASIQGAGYNEQFF. CDR3 bases: TGTGCCAGCATCCAGGGGGCAGGATACAATGAGCAGTTCTTC.

The chain uses TRBV5-1 and TRBJ2-2; perhaps TRBD2 as D (5 bases). V was pared by 8 bases and J by 2 bases, with 16 bases between. From germline, CDR1 is SGHRS and CDR2 YFSETQ. The CDR3 runs 15 residues. CDR3: CASYEGPLNTGELFF. CDR3 bases: TGCGCCAGTTACGAGGGCCCCCTTAACACCGGGGAGCTGTTTTTT.

This clonotype appeared a few times. This chain links TRBV29-1 with TRBJ2-1; tentatively, D is TRBD1 (6 bases). Germline V gene sequence: CDR1 SQVTM, CDR2 ANQGSEA. V gave up 7 bases and J gave up 4 bases, with 14 bases separating them. The CDR3 contains 13 residues. This CDR3 reads CSARDQGYNEQFF. CDR3 in DNA: TGCAGCGCTCGGGACCAGGGGTACAATGAGCAGTTCTTC.

This clonotype was seen at least ten times. The chain couples TRBV4-1 to TRBJ1-5; the D is unclear. V lost 1 base and J 2 bases, leaving 15 bases between the germline ends. This CDR3 spans 17 amino acids. The germline V gene has CDR1 MGHRA and CDR2 YSYEKL. CDR3 nucleotides: TGCGCCAGCAGCCAAGGGGATCGGGGATGGGGCAATCAGCCCCAGCATTTT. It translates to CASSQGDRGWGNQPQHF.

This clonotype showed up many times. The chain combines TRBV2 with TRBJ2-5; D gene uncertain. Germline V gene lookup returns CDR1 SNHLY and CDR2 FYNNEI. This CDR3 contains 15 residues. The V end was cut by 3 bases, the J end by 5 bases, with 16 bases between. The CDR3 nucleotides read TGTGCCAGCAGTGAGCTGGGTTTGGTTTCCGAGACCCAGTACTTC. Its translation is CASSELGLVSETQYF.

The V and J genes are TRBV5-1 and TRBJ2-3; 8 bases line up with TRBD2. This CDR3 comprises 15 residues. Germline CDR1 reads SGHRS; CDR2 reads YFSETQ. V was pared by 7 bases and J by 2 bases, with 9 bases of the junction left unmatched. The CDR3 DNA follows: TGCGCCAGCGGCACCGGGGGGGCAAACACAGATACGCAGTATTTT. It encodes CASGTGGANTDTQYF. The full variable domain, completed using reference TRBV5-1 and TRBJ2-3, is KAGVTQTPRYLIKTRGQQVTLSCSPISGHRSVSWYQQTPGQGLQFLFEYFSETQRNKGNFPGRFSGRQFSNSRSEMNVSTLELGDSALYLCASGTGGANTDTQYFGPGTRLTVL.

The V and J genes are TRBV29-1 and TRBJ1-1; maybe TRBD1 (5 bases). V lost 4 bases, J lost 4 bases, and 16 bases lay in between. The CDR3 runs 14 residues. Per germline, CDR1 SQVTM and CDR2 ANQGSEA. CDR3 sequence: CSVAGRDATTEAFF. For the CDR3, the DNA is TGCAGCGTTGCTGGCAGGGATGCTACCACTGAAGCTTTCTTT.

This clonotype has a count of ten or more. The chain employs TRBV12-3 or TRBV12-4 and TRBJ2-7; TRBD2 aligns across 11 bases. This CDR3 spans 14 amino acids. The V and J ends lost 5 bases and 6 bases, in that order; junction bases with no gene match: 6. Here the CDR3 DNA reads TGTGCCAGCAGTCCTAGCGGGAGGTCGGGCGAGCAGTACTTC. Amino acids: CASSPSGRSGEQYF.

This clonotype was observed at least ten times. The V gene is TRBV4-2, the J gene TRBJ2-2; D remains unclear. Trimming took off 1 base at V and 0 bases at J, with 9 bases between the two ends. The V gene's germline CDR1 is LGHNA and CDR2 YNFKEQ. This CDR3 comprises 16 residues. The CDR3 loop is CASSQAFTANTGELFF. The CDR3 DNA is TGTGCCAGCAGCCAAGCTTTCACCGCGAACACCGGGGAGCTGTTTTTT.

CDR3 nucleotide sequence: TGTGCCAGCAGTTTCAGATACAGAAACTACGAGCAGTACTTC. Its translation: CASSFRYRNYEQYF. The chain has TRBV12-3 or TRBV12-4 and TRBJ2-7, with D unresolved. CDR3 size: 14 residues. Trimming removed 3 bases at V and 3 bases at J, with 12 bases between.

This chain connects TRBV20-1 to TRBJ1-2, with 9 bases that match TRBD1. V was clipped by 6 bases and J by 3 bases; unmatched bases: 8. CDR1 is DFQATT and CDR2 is SNEGSKA in the germline V gene (reference sequence). The CDR3 covers 14 residues. CDR3 protein: CSAPRDRDYYGYTF. CDR3 DNA: TGCAGTGCCCCGAGGGACAGGGATTACTATGGCTACACCTTC.

The table lists this clonotype with a few counts. This sequence joins TRBV20-1 and TRBJ2-3; D is unclear. CDR1 DFQATT and CDR2 SNEGSKA come from the germline V gene (reference sequence). This CDR3 has 12 amino acids. V gave up 0 bases and J gave up 6 bases, with 7 bases separating them. The CDR3 sequence: CSARDIEDTQYF. CDR3 coding DNA: TGCAGTGCTAGAGATATAGAGGATACGCAGTATTTT.

This clonotype was observed a handful of times. The chain employs TRBV28 and TRBJ1-6, with no clear D. CDR1 and CDR2 from the germline V gene are MDHEN and SYDVKM. The CDR3 sequence is 16 residues long. V was shortened by 2 bases and J by 2 bases, with 10 bases between the two germline ends. CDR3 DNA sequence: TGTGCCAGCAGTTTACACGGGTCCGCCTATAATTCACCCCTCCACTTT. This translates into CASSLHGSAYNSPLHF.

This clonotype was detected only a few times. The chain uses TRBV20-1 and TRBJ2-1; TRBD2 might be the D (7 bases). This CDR3 contains 13 residues. Germline V gene lookup returns CDR1 DFQATT and CDR2 SNEGSKA (reference sequence). CDR3 region: CTGGGEGVYEQFF. In DNA, the CDR3 is TGCACCGGAGGGGGGGAGGGTGTCTATGAGCAGTTCTTC.

This clonotype was seen at least ten times. The J gene is TRBJ2-1, the V gene TRBV12-3 or TRBV12-4, with a weak D call TRBD1 (6 bases). The CDR3 consists of 14 residues. V was shortened by 5 bases and J by 5 bases, with 13 bases between the two germline ends. The CDR3 DNA reads TGTGCCAGCAGTCGTGGACAGATCAACAATGAGCAGTTCTTC. It codes for CASSRGQINNEQFF.